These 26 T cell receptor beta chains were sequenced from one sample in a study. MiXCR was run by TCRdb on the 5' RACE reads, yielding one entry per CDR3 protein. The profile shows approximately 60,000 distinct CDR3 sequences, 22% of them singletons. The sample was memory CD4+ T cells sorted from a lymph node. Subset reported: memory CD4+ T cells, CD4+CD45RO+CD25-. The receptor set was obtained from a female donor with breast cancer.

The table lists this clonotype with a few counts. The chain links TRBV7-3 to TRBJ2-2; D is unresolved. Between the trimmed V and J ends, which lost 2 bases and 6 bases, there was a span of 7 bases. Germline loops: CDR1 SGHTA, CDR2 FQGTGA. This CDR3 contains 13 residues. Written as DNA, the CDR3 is TGTGCCAGCAGCTTACGGGTATCCGGGGAGCTGTTTTTT. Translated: CASSLRVSGELFF.

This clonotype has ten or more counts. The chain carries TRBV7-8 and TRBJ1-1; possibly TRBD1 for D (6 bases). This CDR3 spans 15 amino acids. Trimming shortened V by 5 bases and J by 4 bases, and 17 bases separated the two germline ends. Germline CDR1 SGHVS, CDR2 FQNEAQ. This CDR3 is CASSGRPDSGTEAFF. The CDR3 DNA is TGTGCCAGCAGCGGACGACCGGACAGTGGCACTGAAGCTTTCTTT. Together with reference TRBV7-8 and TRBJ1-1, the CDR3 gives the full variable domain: GAGVSQSPRYKVAKRGQDVALRCDPISGHVSLFWYQQALGQGPEFLTYFQNEAQLDKSGLPSDRFFAERPEGSVSTLKIQRTQQEDSAVYLCASSGRPDSGTEAFFGQGTRLTVV.

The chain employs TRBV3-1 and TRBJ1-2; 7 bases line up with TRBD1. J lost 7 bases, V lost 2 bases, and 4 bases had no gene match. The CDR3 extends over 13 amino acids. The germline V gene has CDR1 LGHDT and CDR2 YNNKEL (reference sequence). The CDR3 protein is CASSQIAGGGYTF. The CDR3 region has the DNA TGTGCCAGCAGCCAAATAGCAGGGGGTGGCTACACCTTC.

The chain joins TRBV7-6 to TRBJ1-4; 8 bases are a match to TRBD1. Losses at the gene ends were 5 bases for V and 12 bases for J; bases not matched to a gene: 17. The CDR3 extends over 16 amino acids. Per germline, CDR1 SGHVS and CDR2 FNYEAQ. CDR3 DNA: TGTGCCAGCAGCCTTACGCCGACAGGGGTTGGAGAAGAACTGTTTTTT. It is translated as CASSLTPTGVGEELFF.

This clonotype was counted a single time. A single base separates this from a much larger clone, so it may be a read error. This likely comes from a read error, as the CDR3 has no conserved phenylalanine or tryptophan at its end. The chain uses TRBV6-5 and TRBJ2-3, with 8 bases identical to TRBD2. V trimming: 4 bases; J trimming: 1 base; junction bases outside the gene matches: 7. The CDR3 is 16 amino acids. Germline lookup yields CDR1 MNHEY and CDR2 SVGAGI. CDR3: CASSLLAGLGTDTQYL. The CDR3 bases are TGTGCCAGCAGTTTATTAGCGGGGTTGGGCACAGATACGCAGTATCTT.

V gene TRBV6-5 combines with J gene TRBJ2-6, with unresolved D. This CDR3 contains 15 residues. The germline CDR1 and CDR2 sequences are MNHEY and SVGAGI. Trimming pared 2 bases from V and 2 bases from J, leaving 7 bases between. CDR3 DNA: TGTGCCAGCAGTTACCTAGGTACTGGGGCCAACGTCCTGACTTTC. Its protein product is CASSYLGTGANVLTF.

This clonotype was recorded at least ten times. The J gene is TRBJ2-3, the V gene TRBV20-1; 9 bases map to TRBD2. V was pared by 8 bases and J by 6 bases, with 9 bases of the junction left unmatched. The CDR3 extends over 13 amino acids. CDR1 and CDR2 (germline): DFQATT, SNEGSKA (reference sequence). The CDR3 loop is CSWPSGRTDTQYF. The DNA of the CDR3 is TGCAGTTGGCCCAGCGGGAGGACGGATACGCAGTATTTT.

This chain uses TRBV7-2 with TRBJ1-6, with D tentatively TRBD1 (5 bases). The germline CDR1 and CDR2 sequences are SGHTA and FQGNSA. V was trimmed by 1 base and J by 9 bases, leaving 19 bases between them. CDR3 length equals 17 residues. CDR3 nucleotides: TGTGCCAGCAGCTTAGGCTCGGGTGGGGCTGTGGTTTCACCCCTCCACTTT. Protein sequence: CASSLGSGGAVVSPLHF.

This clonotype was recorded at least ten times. This CDR3 is CASSLWAGADNEQFF. The CDR3 coding sequence is TGTGCCAGCAGCTTATGGGCGGGGGCAGACAATGAGCAGTTCTTC. The chain has TRBV7-2 and TRBJ2-1; possible D gene TRBD2, 7 bases. V lost 2 bases to trimming and J lost 5 bases, with 13 bases between them. CDR3 length: 15 amino acids. Looked up from germline, CDR1 is SGHTA and CDR2 is FQGNSA.

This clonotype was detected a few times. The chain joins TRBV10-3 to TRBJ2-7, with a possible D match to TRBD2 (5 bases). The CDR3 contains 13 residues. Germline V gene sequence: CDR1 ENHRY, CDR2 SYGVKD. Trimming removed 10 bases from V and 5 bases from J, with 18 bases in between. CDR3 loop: CATRGEGTNEQYF. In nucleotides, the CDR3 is TGTGCCACCCGCGGCGAGGGAACCAACGAGCAGTACTTC.

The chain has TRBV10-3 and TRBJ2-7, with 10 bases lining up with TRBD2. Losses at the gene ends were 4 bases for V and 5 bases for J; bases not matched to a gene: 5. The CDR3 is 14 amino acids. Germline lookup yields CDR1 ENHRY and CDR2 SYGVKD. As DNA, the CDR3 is TGTGCCATCAGTGCGGTAGCGGGAGGCGACGAGCAGTACTTC. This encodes CAISAVAGGDEQYF.

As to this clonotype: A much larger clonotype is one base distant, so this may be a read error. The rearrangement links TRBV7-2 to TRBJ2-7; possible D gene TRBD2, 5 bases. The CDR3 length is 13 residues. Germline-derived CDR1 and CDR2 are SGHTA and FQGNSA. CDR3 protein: CASGLVQRNEQYF. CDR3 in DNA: TGTGCCAGCGGCTTAGTGCAGCGGAACGAGCAGTACTTC.

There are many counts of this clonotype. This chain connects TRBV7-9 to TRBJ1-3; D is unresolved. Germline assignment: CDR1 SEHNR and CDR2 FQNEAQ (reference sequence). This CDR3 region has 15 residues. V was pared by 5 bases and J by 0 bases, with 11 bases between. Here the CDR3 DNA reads TGTGCCAGCAGCCAACACCATTTCTCTGGAAACACCATATATTTT. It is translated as CASSQHHFSGNTIYF.

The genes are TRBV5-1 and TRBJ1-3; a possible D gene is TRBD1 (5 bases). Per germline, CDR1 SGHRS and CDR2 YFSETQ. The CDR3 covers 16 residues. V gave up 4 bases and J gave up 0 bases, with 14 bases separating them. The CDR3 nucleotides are TGCGCCAGCAGCCCTAATACAGGAACCTCTGGAAACACCATATATTTT. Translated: CASSPNTGTSGNTIYF. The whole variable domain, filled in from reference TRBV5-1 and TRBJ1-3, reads KAGVTQTPRYLIKTRGQQVTLSCSPISGHRSVSWYQQTPGQGLQFLFEYFSETQRNKGNFPGRFSGRQFSNSRSEMNVSTLELGDSALYLCASSPNTGTSGNTIYFGEGSWLTVV.

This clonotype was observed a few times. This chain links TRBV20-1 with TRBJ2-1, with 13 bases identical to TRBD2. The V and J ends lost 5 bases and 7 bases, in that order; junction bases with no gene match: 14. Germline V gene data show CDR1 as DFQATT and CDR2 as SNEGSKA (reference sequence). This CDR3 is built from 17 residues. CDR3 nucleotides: TGCAGTGCTCCCAACGCCCGACTAGCGGGAGGAGGTAATGAGCAGTTCTTC. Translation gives CSAPNARLAGGGNEQFF.

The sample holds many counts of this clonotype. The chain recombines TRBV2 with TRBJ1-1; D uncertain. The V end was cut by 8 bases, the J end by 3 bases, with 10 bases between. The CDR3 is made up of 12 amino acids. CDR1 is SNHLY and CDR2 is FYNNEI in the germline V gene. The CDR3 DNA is TGTGCCAGCTTGGGCGCGGACACTGAAGCTTTCTTT. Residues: CASLGADTEAFF.

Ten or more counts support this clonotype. The CDR3 loop is CASSYGEGNRYSPLHF. As DNA, the CDR3 is TGTGCCAGCAGTTATGGGGAAGGGAACCGTTATTCACCCCTCCACTTT. The V and J genes are TRBV6-5 and TRBJ1-6; D gene unclear. Germline CDR1 reads MNHEY; CDR2 reads SVGAGI. The CDR3 sequence is 16 residues long. With 3 bases removed from V and 8 bases from J, the gap between germline ends came to 17 bases.

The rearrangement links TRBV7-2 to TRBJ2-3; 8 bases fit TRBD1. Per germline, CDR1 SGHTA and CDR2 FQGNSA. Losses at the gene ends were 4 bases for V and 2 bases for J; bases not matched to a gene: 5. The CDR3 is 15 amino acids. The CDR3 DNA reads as TGTGCCAGCAGCTCGAGGACAGGGACCACAGATACGCAGTATTTT. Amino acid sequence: CASSSRTGTTDTQYF.

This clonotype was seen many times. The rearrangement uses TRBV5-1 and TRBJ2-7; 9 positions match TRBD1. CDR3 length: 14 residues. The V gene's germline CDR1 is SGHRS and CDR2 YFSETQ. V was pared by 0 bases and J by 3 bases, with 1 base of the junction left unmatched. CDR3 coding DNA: TGCGCCAGCAGCTTGGGGGACAGGGTCTACGAGCAGTACTTC. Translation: CASSLGDRVYEQYF.

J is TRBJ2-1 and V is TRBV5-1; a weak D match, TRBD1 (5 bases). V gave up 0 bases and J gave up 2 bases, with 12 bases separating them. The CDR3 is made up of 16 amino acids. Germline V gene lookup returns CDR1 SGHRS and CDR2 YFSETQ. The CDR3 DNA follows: TGCGCCAGCAGCTTGGGTGCCAGGGCAGCCTACAATGAGCAGTTCTTC. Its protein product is CASSLGARAAYNEQFF.

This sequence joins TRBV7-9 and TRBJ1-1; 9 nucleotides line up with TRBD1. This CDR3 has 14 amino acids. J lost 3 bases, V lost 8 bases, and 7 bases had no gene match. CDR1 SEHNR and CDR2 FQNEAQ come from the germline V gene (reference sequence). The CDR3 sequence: CASGGQGVDTEAFF. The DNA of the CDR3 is TGTGCCAGCGGGGGACAGGGTGTTGACACTGAAGCTTTCTTT.

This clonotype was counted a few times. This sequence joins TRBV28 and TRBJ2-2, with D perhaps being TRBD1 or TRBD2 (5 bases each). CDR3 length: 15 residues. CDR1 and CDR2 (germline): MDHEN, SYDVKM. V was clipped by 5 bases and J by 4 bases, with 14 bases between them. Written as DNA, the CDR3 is TGTGCCAGCAGTCCCCACGGGGCGGGCACCGGGGAGCTGTTTTTT. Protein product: CASSPHGAGTGELFF.

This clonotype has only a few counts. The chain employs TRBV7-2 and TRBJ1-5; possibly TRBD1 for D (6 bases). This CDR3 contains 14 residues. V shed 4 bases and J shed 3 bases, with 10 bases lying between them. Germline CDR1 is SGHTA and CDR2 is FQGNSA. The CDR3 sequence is CASSSGHSNQPQHF. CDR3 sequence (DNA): TGTGCCAGCAGCTCGGGACACTCCAATCAGCCCCAGCATTTT.

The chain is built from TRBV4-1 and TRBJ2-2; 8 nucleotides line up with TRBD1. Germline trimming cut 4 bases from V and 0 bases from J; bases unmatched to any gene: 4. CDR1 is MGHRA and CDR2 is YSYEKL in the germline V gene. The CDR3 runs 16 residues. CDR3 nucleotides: TGCGCCAGCAGCCTACAGGGGGTGGCGAACACCGGGGAGCTGTTTTTT. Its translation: CASSLQGVANTGELFF.

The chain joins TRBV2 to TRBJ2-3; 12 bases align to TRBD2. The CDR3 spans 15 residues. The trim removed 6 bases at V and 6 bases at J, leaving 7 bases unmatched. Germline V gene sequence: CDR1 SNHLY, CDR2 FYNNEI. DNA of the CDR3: TGTGCCAGCAGCCCAAATACTAGCGGGGGGGATACGCAGTATTTT. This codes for CASSPNTSGGDTQYF.

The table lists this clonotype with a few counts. DNA of the CDR3: TGTGCCACCAGTGAGACCGGGACAGGCACAGATACGCAGTATTTT. Its translation is CATSETGTGTDTQYF. This chain joins TRBV24-1 and TRBJ2-3; TRBD1 agrees at 7 bases. The germline CDR1 and CDR2 sequences are KGHDR and SFDVKD. With V trimmed by 4 bases and J by 1 base, 4 bases remained unmatched. CDR3 length equals 15 residues.